This TCR beta chain was profiled in a study of blood T cells in healthy people across ages. CDR1 is MGHRA, CDR2 YSYEKL, per germline. The V and J ends lost 4 bases and 7 bases, in that order; junction bases with no gene match: 12. The CDR3 is made up of 16 amino acids. Then a second PCR, running about 6 to 12 cycles, was carried out with a sample-barcoded 5' primer and a J-beta primer mix. Every sample produced at least 2.5 million CDR3-containing paired-end reads. One entry per CDR3 protein, called by TCRdb with MiXCR from the 5' RACE reads. The profile shows approximately 820,000 distinct CDR3 sequences, around two fifths of them singletons. A remark on this clonotype: A much more abundant neighbour one base away suggests this may be a read error.

The sequenced sample was blood. The sequence derives from a man in his sixties in good health. The rearrangement links TRBV4-1 to TRBJ2-7; 11 positions match TRBD2. In DNA, the CDR3 is TGCGCCAGCAGCCCAGGACTAGCGGGCGCCTACAATGAGCAGTACTTC. Encoded protein: CASSPGLAGAYNEQYF.